Listed below are T cell receptor beta chains from one sample, sequenced in a study of T cell changes during pregnancy in multiple sclerosis. Assay used: immunoSEQ multiplex PCR; TCRdb lists only in-frame clones, some missing. Of some 68,000 clones in the sample, 90% to 95% were seen once. The starting material was peripheral blood, obtained in the second trimester of pregnancy. The receptors shown here come from a female donor in good health, enrolled as a control in a pregnancy study. CDR3s include the opening cysteine and the closing phenylalanine or tryptophan. Each record gives: D gene, clone size, J gene, V gene, CDR3 DNA, CDR3 protein. D genes are given only for firm matches. Some rows have no size entry. The others give once, few or many, or a class for an expanded clone.

NA | NA | TRBJ2-7 | TRBV14 | TGTGCCAGCAGCCAAGTGGGCGGAGGGGAGCAGTACTTC | CASSQVGGGEQYF
NA | NA | TRBJ2-1 | TRBV7-2 | TGTGCCAGCAGCTTAATGGGCGATGAGCAGTTCTTC | CASSLMGDEQFF
TRBD1 | NA | TRBJ1-5 | TRBV19 | TGTGCCAGTAGCGAGGGGGCGAGGCCCCAGCATTTT | CASSEGARPQHF
TRBD1 | NA | TRBJ2-4 | TRBV29-1 | TGCAGCGTTGAAACCGGGGGACAGGCGGTTAACATTCAGTACTTC | CSVETGGQAVNIQYF
NA | NA | TRBJ2-3 | TRBV6-6 | TGTGCCAGCAGTGATAGAAATACGCAGTATTTT | CASSDRNTQYF
NA | NA | TRBJ2-1 | TRBV9 | TGTGCCAGCAGCGTAGAGGGGTTTGGGGCTAATGAGCAGTTCTTC | CASSVEGFGANEQFF
TRBD1 | NA | TRBJ1-5 | TRBV19 | TGTGCCAGCTCCCCGGGGGCAGGGGGTCAGCCCCAGCATTTT | CASSPGAGGQPQHF
TRBD1 | NA | TRBJ2-6 | TRBV23-1 | TGCGCCAGCAGTCGACCCGGGACAGGGCGATATGGGGCCAACGTCCTGACTTTC | CASSRPGTGRYGANVLTF
TRBD2 | NA | TRBJ2-3 | TRBV9 | TGTGCCAGCAGCCCGCGGGGGACTAGGGCAGATACGCAGTATTTT | CASSPRGTRADTQYF
TRBD1 | NA | TRBJ1-5 | TRBV5-8 | TGTGCCAGCAGCGGGGGACAGGTTAGCAATCAGCCCCAGCATTTT | CASSGGQVSNQPQHF
TRBD1 | NA | TRBJ1-2 | TRBV5-1 | TGCGCCAGCAGCTCAGTCCCGGGACAGGGCCAACTCATCTATGGCTACACCTTC | CASSSVPGQGQLIYGYTF
NA | few | TRBJ1-1 | TRBV30 | TGTGCCTGGAGGGACCGGAGGATGAACACTGAAGCTTTCTTT | CAWRDRRMNTEAFF
NA | NA | TRBJ2-1 | TRBV5-6 | TGTGCCAGCACTCCCTACCCTAGCTCCTACAATGAGCAGTTCTTC | CASTPYPSSYNEQFF
TRBD2 | NA | TRBJ2-5 | TRBV28 | TGTGCCAGCAGCCGCCGACTAGCGGGAGTGGAGACCCAGTACTTC | CASSRRLAGVETQYF
TRBD1 | NA | TRBJ2-7 | TRBV5-4 | TGTGCCAGCAGCTTGGGTTCGGACAGGGTCTACGAGCAGTACTTC | CASSLGSDRVYEQYF
NA | NA | TRBJ2-4 | TRBV6-1 | TGTGCCAGCGGGGCACTTCTAGCCAAAAACATTCAGTACTTC | CASGALLAKNIQYF
TRBD2 | NA | TRBJ2-2 | TRBV6-4 | TGTGCCAGCAGCGGGACTAGCGGGGGGGCCCACACCGGGGAGCTGTTTTTT | CASSGTSGGAHTGELFF
TRBD2 | NA | TRBJ2-1 | TRBV11-2 | TGTGCCAGCCGATCCCTAGCGGGACCCTCCTACAATGAGCAGTTCTTC | CASRSLAGPSYNEQFF
NA | NA | TRBJ2-7 | TRBV5-6 | TGTGCCAGCAGCTTGGACGGCTACGAGCAGTACTTC | CASSLDGYEQYF
TRBD2 | NA | TRBJ2-2 | TRBV7-9 | TGTGCCAGCAGCTTCGGACTAGCGGGCACCGGGGAGCTGTTTTTT | CASSFGLAGTGELFF
NA | NA | TRBJ2-1 | TRBV29-1 | TGCAGCGTGCAGGCGTCCTACAATGAGCAGTTCTTC | CSVQASYNEQFF
TRBD1 | NA | TRBJ1-5 | TRBV4-1 | TGCGCCAGCAGCCAAGGAGGACAGGGGGGTAGTCAGCCCCAGCATTTT | CASSQGGQGGSQPQHF
NA | NA | TRBJ1-2 | TRBV29-1 | TGCAGCGCCTCGGGCTATGGCTACACCTTC | CSASGYGYTF
TRBD2 | NA | TRBJ2-7 | TRBV27 | TGTGCCAGCAGTTTACAAGCGGGACGGTCCTACGAGCAGTACTTC | CASSLQAGRSYEQYF
NA | once | TRBJ1-6 | TRBV6-6 | TGTGCCAGCAGTCACAGGGATTCACCCCTCCACTTT | CASSHRDSPLHF
TRBD2 | once | TRBJ2-7 | TRBV6-5 | TGTGCCAGCAGTTACTCTAGCGGGAGCTCCTACGAGCAGTACTTC | CASSYSSGSSYEQYF
NA | few | TRBJ1-6 | TRBV6-4 | TGTGCCAGCAGTGGGGGGGATAATTCACCCCTCCACTTT | CASSGGDNSPLHF
NA | NA | TRBJ1-2 | TRBV23-1 | TGCGCCAGCTGCCAGAGGGCCGACTATGGCTACACCTTC | CASCQRADYGYTF
NA | NA | TRBJ2-7 | TRBV6-6 | TGTGCCAGCAGTTACGGTTCGTGGCACGAGCAGTACTTC | CASSYGSWHEQYF
TRBD2 | NA | TRBJ2-7 | TRBV28 | TGTGCCAGCAGCTCTCACGGGGGGAATAGCTACGAGCAGTACTTC | CASSSHGGNSYEQYF
TRBD2 | NA | TRBJ2-3 | TRBV7-3 | TGTGCCAGCAGCTTGGGACTAGCGGCTAGCACAGATACGCAGTATTTT | CASSLGLAASTDTQYF
NA | NA | TRBJ2-5 | TRBV4-1 | TGCGCCAGCAGCCTCGGGACTCTAGAGACCCAGTACTTC | CASSLGTLETQYF
NA | NA | TRBJ2-3 | TRBV6-5 | TGTGCCAGCCTGGCGGGACGCACAGATACGCAGTATTTT | CASLAGRTDTQYF
NA | NA | TRBJ1-1 | TRBV28 | TGTGCCACCCGGAGGGCCACTGAAGCTTTCTTT | CATRRATEAFF
TRBD2 | NA | TRBJ2-7 | TRBV18 | TGTGCCAGCTCACTCCTGGGACTAGCGGGAGAACGGGAGCAGTACTTC | CASSLLGLAGEREQYF
NA | NA | TRBJ1-1 | TRBV30 | TGTGCCTGGAGAAGTGAACAGGCCACTGAAGCTTTCTTT | CAWRSEQATEAFF
TRBD2 | NA | TRBJ2-1 | TRBV11-2 | TGTGCCAGCAGCTTCAGCGGGAGGGGGAATGAGCAGTTCTTC | CASSFSGRGNEQFF
NA | NA | TRBJ2-1 | TRBV27 | TGTGCCAGCAGAAGGGGAAGCGGGCCCAGCTCCTACAATGAGCAGTTCTTC | CASRRGSGPSSYNEQFF
TRBD1 | NA | TRBJ1-1 | TRBV7-2 | TGTGCCAGCAGCTCCACAGGGGCGCTCACTGAAGCTTTCTTT | CASSSTGALTEAFF
TRBD1 | NA | TRBJ1-5 | TRBV18 | TGTGCCAGCTCACCAGGACAGGGGAACAATCAGCCCCAGCATTTT | CASSPGQGNNQPQHF
TRBD1 | NA | TRBJ1-1 | TRBV5-1 | TGCGCCAGCAGCCCGACAGGGGTAGGCACTGAAGCTTTCTTT | CASSPTGVGTEAFF
TRBD1 | NA | TRBJ2-7 | TRBV28 | TGTGCCAGCAGCCACCGGGGACAGGGGGCCTACGAGCAGTACTTC | CASSHRGQGAYEQYF
NA | NA | TRBJ2-5 | TRBV7-3 | TGTGCCAGCAGTCAAGGACAGATGGGGACCCAGTACTTC | CASSQGQMGTQYF
NA | NA | TRBJ2-7 | TRBV30 | TGTGCCTGGAGTGTACCTGCAGGTCCTGGCGAGCAGTACTTC | CAWSVPAGPGEQYF
TRBD1 | few | TRBJ2-7 | TRBV7-9 | TGTGCCGTCTCAACTTCCGGGACAGGGGGCGAGCAGTACTTC | CAVSTSGTGGEQYF
NA | NA | TRBJ2-1 | TRBV18 | TGTGCCACCTCGTTACAGAGCTCCTACAATGAGCAGTTCTTC | CATSLQSSYNEQFF
NA | NA | TRBJ2-7 | TRBV28 | TGTGCCAGCAGTCGGGGCCCGGCGGGGGCGTACGAGCAGTACTTC | CASSRGPAGAYEQYF
TRBD2 | NA | TRBJ2-1 | TRBV5-4 | TGTGCCAGCAGCTCACTAGCGGGGGGACGACTTAGCTCCTACAATGAGCAGTTCTTC | CASSSLAGGRLSSYNEQFF
NA | once | TRBJ2-7 | TRBV14 | TGTGCCAGCAGCCCCCTACTAGGGCGGTCCTACGAGCAGTACTTC | CASSPLLGRSYEQYF